Listed here are 7 T cell receptor beta chains from one sample, sequenced in a study of shared clonotypes between healthy human individuals. Generated by immunoSEQ multiplex PCR, the TCRdb table keeps only in-frame clones and is missing some. The sample has some 500,000 clones, 65% to 80% seen once. The sequencing sample was made of PBMCs. Receptors were obtained from a woman aged 40-49 years in good health. Some clones in this sample may be carry-over from other donors' samples.

This clone was detected only a few times. The chain combines TRBV14 with TRBJ2-7; 10 nucleotides line up with TRBD2. The CDR3 covers 15 residues. In germline, CDR1 is SGHDN, CDR2 FVKESK. With V trimmed by 4 bases and J by 7 bases, 10 bases remained unmatched. The CDR3 DNA follows: TGTGCCAGCAGCCGTACGGGACTAGCGCTTAGGGAGCAGTACTTC. Encoded protein: CASSRTGLALREQYF.

The count of this clone is one. The DNA for the CDR3 is TGTGCCAGCAGTGAATCGGGTGATGCTCTAGTCTACGAGCAGTACTTC. Translated: CASSESGDALVYEQYF. This rearrangement joins TRBV6-4 to TRBJ2-7, with D hard to call. The V gene lost 3 bases and the J gene lost 3 bases, with 18 bases spanning the gap. The CDR3 consists of 16 residues. Germline V gives CDR1 MRHNA, CDR2 SNTAGT.

This clone was recorded a few times. The chain recombines TRBV30 with TRBJ1-5; no clear D. The V end was cut by 1 base, the J end by 7 bases, with 8 bases between. The length of the CDR3 is 12 residues. The germline V gene has CDR1 GTSNPN and CDR2 SVGIG (reference sequence). CDR3 sequence (DNA): TGTGCCTGGAGTGCAGGCTGGCAGCCCCAGCATTTT. Amino acids: CAWSAGWQPQHF.

The genes are TRBV19 and TRBJ1-1; D possibly corresponds to TRBD1 (5 bases). The ends were cut back, 4 bases at V and 4 bases at J, with 10 bases in the middle. CDR1 and CDR2 (germline): LNHDA, SQIVND (reference sequence). The CDR3 has 13 amino acids. The CDR3, as DNA: TGTGCCAGTAGTAAGGGGACTATCACTGAAGCTTTCTTT. It encodes CASSKGTITEAFF.

The V and J genes are TRBV25-1 and TRBJ2-1; D ambiguous. The CDR3 has 17 amino acids. The V and J ends lost 5 bases and 0 bases respectively, with 17 bases between them. Germline CDR1 MGHDK, CDR2 SYGVNS. In DNA, the CDR3 is TGTGCCAGCAGTAAACCCCGGGCAGCCGGCTCCTACAATGAGCAGTTCTTC. Its translation is CASSKPRAAGSYNEQFF.

The rearrangement links TRBV5-5 to TRBJ2-1; TRBD2 is a possible D gene (5 bases). Trimming took off 4 bases at V and 8 bases at J, with 16 bases between the two ends. Germline loops: CDR1 SGHKS, CDR2 YYEKEE (reference sequence). The CDR3 is made up of 14 amino acids. The CDR3 DNA reads TGTGCCAGCAGCCGCCGGGCTAGCTTCGATGAGCAGTTCTTC. The encoded protein is CASSRRASFDEQFF.

The chain has TRBV11-2 and TRBJ1-2; D is unclear. Germline V gene data show CDR1 as SGHAT and CDR2 as FQNNGV. Trimming removed 5 bases from V and 5 bases from J, with 12 bases in between. The CDR3 extends over 13 amino acids. The CDR3 DNA follows: TGTGCCAGCAGCCCCCCCCAGGCGTATGGCTACACCTTC. Protein product: CASSPPQAYGYTF.